The rows below give T cell receptor beta chains drawn from one sample of a study of T cells in localized non-small cell lung cancer. The assay was immunoSEQ multiplex PCR, and TCRdb's table has in-frame clones only and misses some. The top ten hold around 7% of the sample, which has about 21,000 clones, around 90% seen once. The sample consisted of peripheral blood, taken before any cancer treatment. These receptors were collected from a male donor aged 60 or over with stage I squamous cell lung carcinoma. Each CDR3 is given with its conserved first and last residue. The D gene is left open where the match is weak. Part of the rows lack a size; the others show once, few, many or a class for expanded clones.

D: TRBD1; V: TRBV25-1; size: once; J: TRBJ2-4; CDR3: CASSEQGAWDIQYF; DNA: TGTGCCAGCAGTGAACAGGGGGCGTGGGACATTCAGTACTTC
D: NA; V: TRBV28; size: NA; J: TRBJ2-7; CDR3: CATQGGYEQYF; DNA: TGTGCCACCCAGGGGGGCTACGAGCAGTACTTC
D: NA; V: TRBV28; size: NA; J: TRBJ1-6; CDR3: CASSPDQLGNSPLHF; DNA: TGTGCCAGCAGTCCCGACCAACTGGGGAATTCACCCCTCCACTTT
D: NA; V: TRBV18; size: NA; J: TRBJ1-5; CDR3: CASSPDSNQPQHF; DNA: TGTGCCAGCTCACCAGACTCCAATCAGCCCCAGCATTTT
D: NA; V: TRBV6-1; size: NA; J: TRBJ1-2; CDR3: CASSEVSNYGYTF; DNA: TGTGCCAGCAGTGAAGTGTCTAACTATGGCTACACCTTC
D: TRBD1; V: TRBV28; size: NA; J: TRBJ1-2; CDR3: CASSFGQGANYGYTF; DNA: TGTGCCAGCAGTTTTGGACAGGGGGCTAACTATGGCTACACCTTC
D: TRBD1; V: TRBV19; size: NA; J: TRBJ2-7; CDR3: CATLRQGSYEQYF; DNA: TGTGCCACACTCCGACAGGGCTCCTACGAGCAGTACTTC
D: NA; V: TRBV5-1; size: NA; J: TRBJ2-1; CDR3: CASSHSQGYNEQFF; DNA: TGCGCCAGCAGCCACTCACAGGGTTACAATGAGCAGTTCTTC
D: TRBD2; V: TRBV9; size: NA; J: TRBJ2-7; CDR3: CASSVEAGLSYEQYF; DNA: TGTGCCAGCAGCGTAGAAGCGGGGCTCTCCTACGAGCAGTACTTC
D: NA; V: TRBV6-5; size: NA; J: TRBJ1-1; CDR3: CASSYGGEGTEAFF; DNA: TGTGCCAGCAGTTACGGGGGCGAAGGCACTGAAGCTTTCTTT
D: NA; V: TRBV28; size: NA; J: TRBJ2-2; CDR3: CASSWGRDGNTGELFF; DNA: TGTGCCAGCAGTTGGGGCCGGGACGGAAACACCGGGGAGCTGTTTTTT
D: NA; V: TRBV14; size: NA; J: TRBJ1-2; CDR3: CASSQDSFRYGYTF; DNA: TGTGCCAGCAGCCAAGATTCGTTTAGGTATGGCTACACCTTC
D: NA; V: TRBV19; size: NA; J: TRBJ1-6; CDR3: CAGQNNSPLHF; DNA: TGTGCAGGACAGAATAATTCACCCCTCCACTTT